This is a list of T cell receptor beta chains from one sample in a study of blood T cell repertoires in COVID-19. The protocol was immunoSEQ multiplex PCR, while the TCRdb copy is restricted to in-frame clones and leaves out a portion. The repertoire includes some 150,000 clones, around 87% of them detected once, and roughly 37% sits in the top ten. The sample taken for sequencing was peripheral blood. The receptor set was obtained from a middle-aged man who had recovered from COVID-19. The CDR3 runs from the conserved cysteine through the conserved F or W. A D gene is named only where the DNA matches it firmly. Rows give clone size only sometimes, using once, few, many, or a class for an expanded clone.

cdr3_nt	cdr3_aa	clone_size	d_call	v_call	j_call	cdr3_length
TGTGCCAGCTCCCCGGGACAAGGAAACACCATATATTTT	CASSPGQGNTIYF	.	.	TRBV7-7	TRBJ1-3	13
TGTGCCAGCAGTCCCAGGACAGGGGTTCGTGGCTACACCTTC	CASSPRTGVRGYTF	.	TRBD1	TRBV27	TRBJ1-2	14
TGTGCCAGCAGCCAACCGGGACAGGGGCTAGAGACCCAGTACTTC	CASSQPGQGLETQYF	.	TRBD1	TRBV14	TRBJ2-5	15
TGCGCCAGCAGCAACGGACAGGGTTTGAACACCGGGGAGCTGTTTTTT	CASSNGQGLNTGELFF	.	TRBD1	TRBV5-1	TRBJ2-2	16
TGTGCCAGTAGTATCGGTCCCGGAGCCTCCTACAATGAGCAGTTCTTC	CASSIGPGASYNEQFF	.	.	TRBV19	TRBJ2-1	16
TGTGCCAGCAGCCAACTGACAGGGGAAAATGAGCAGTTCTTC	CASSQLTGENEQFF	.	TRBD1	TRBV14	TRBJ2-1	14
TGCGCCAGCAGCTTGGTCGTGGGTCGGGATATGTACGAGCAGTACTTC	CASSLVVGRDMYEQYF	.	.	TRBV5-1	TRBJ2-7	16
TGTGCCAGCAGCTTAAGGTCAGGTGATAATCAGCCCCAGCATTTT	CASSLRSGDNQPQHF	.	.	TRBV7-2	TRBJ1-5	15
TGTGCCAGCAGCTTCGACAGGGGTGGCTACACCTTC	CASSFDRGGYTF	.	TRBD1	TRBV5-5	TRBJ1-2	12
TGTGCCAGCAGCAAACTAGCGGGGAACCAAGAGACCCAGTACTTC	CASSKLAGNQETQYF	.	TRBD2	TRBV4-2	TRBJ2-5	15
TGTGCCAGCAGCTTAGGAGGCAGGACTGAGACCCAGTACTTC	CASSLGGRTETQYF	.	.	TRBV7-2	TRBJ2-5	14
TGTGCCAGCAGCCAGACCTGGACTAGCGGGGGTGGCTACAATGAGCAGTTCTTC	CASSQTWTSGGGYNEQFF	.	TRBD2	TRBV3-1/TRBV3-2	TRBJ2-1	18
TGTGCCAGCAGCGTAGGAGCTAATGAGCAGTTCTTC	CASSVGANEQFF	.	.	TRBV9	TRBJ2-1	12
TGTGCCAGTAGTAATCTCGGGACAGGGGGTGAAAAACTGTTTTTT	CASSNLGTGGEKLFF	.	TRBD1	TRBV19	TRBJ1-4	15
TGTGCCAGCAGCTCAAGACAGGGGGCCGGTGATGGCTACACCTTC	CASSSRQGAGDGYTF	few	TRBD1	TRBV9	TRBJ1-2	15
TGCGCCAGCAGCTTATCCAGGCACCTTCCTAACTATGGCTACACCTTC	CASSLSRHLPNYGYTF	.	.	TRBV5-1	TRBJ1-2	16
TGTGCCAGCAGTCCTTTGGTCAATACCGGCACCGGGGAGCTGTTTTTT	CASSPLVNTGTGELFF	.	.	TRBV9	TRBJ2-2	16
TGTGCCAGCAGTTTGGGACGGGGGAATCAGCCCCAGCATTTT	CASSLGRGNQPQHF	few	.	TRBV6-5	TRBJ1-5	14
TGCAGTGCTAGTATTTCTGGCAGGGCTGGGCAAGAGACCCAGTACTTC	CSASISGRAGQETQYF	once	.	TRBV20-1	TRBJ2-5	16
TGCAGCGTTGACGGGGGAAAAGGCACAGATACGCAGTATTTT	CSVDGGKGTDTQYF	.	.	TRBV29-1	TRBJ2-3	14
TGCGCCAGCAGCTTGGAACTTAACACCGGGGAGCTGTTTTTT	CASSLELNTGELFF	.	.	TRBV5-1	TRBJ2-2	14
TGCGCCAGCAGCCGAGGACAGGGGGAAGGTGAAGCTTTCTTT	CASSRGQGEGEAFF	.	TRBD1	TRBV5-1	TRBJ1-1	14
TGTGCCACCAGGGGTTTTCTCTACGAGCAGTACTTC	CATRGFLYEQYF	.	.	TRBV19	TRBJ2-7	12
TGTGCCAGCAGCTTCGACGGGTTAGCTGGGGCCAACGTCCTGACTTTC	CASSFDGLAGANVLTF	once	.	TRBV9	TRBJ2-6	16
TGTGCCAGCAGCCTAAGGGAGGGGAACACTGAAGCTTTCTTT	CASSLREGNTEAFF	.	.	TRBV7-2	TRBJ1-1	14
TGTGCCAGCAGCCAAAGTCAGGGACTAGCGGAAACCTACGAGCAGTACTTC	CASSQSQGLAETYEQYF	.	TRBD2	TRBV4-2	TRBJ2-7	17
TGCGCCAGCAGCCAAGATTTAGGCCAGGGCACTGAAGCTTTCTTT	CASSQDLGQGTEAFF	once	.	TRBV4-3	TRBJ1-1	15
TGTGCCAGCAGTTATTCGGGACAAATCTATGGCTACACCTTC	CASSYSGQIYGYTF	.	.	TRBV6-2/TRBV6-3	TRBJ1-2	14
TGTGCCAGCAGCTCTGGACAGAGAAACATTCAGTACTTC	CASSSGQRNIQYF	.	.	TRBV7-6	TRBJ2-4	13
TGCGCCAGCAGCTTGGCGCAGGCGGGGTACACTGAAGCTTTCTTT	CASSLAQAGYTEAFF	few	.	TRBV5-1	TRBJ1-1	15
TGTGCCAGCTCACCGTCAGGGGGAGAGAGTCAGCCCCAGCATTTT	CASSPSGGESQPQHF	.	TRBD1	TRBV18	TRBJ1-5	15
TGTGCCAGCACCACAGGGTGGAACACTGAAGCTTTCTTT	CASTTGWNTEAFF	.	.	TRBV12-3/TRBV12-4	TRBJ1-1	13
TGTGCCAGTAGTATTCGGGCGGGACAGGGCCATGAAAAACTGTTTTTT	CASSIRAGQGHEKLFF	.	TRBD1	TRBV19	TRBJ1-4	16
TGCGCCAGCAGCCCCGATGGGGGGTCCAATCAGCCCCAGCATTTT	CASSPDGGSNQPQHF	.	.	TRBV5-1	TRBJ1-5	15
TGCGCCAGCCGCTTATCGGACAGGGGCCAGCCCTACGAGCAGTACTTC	CASRLSDRGQPYEQYF	.	TRBD1	TRBV5-1	TRBJ2-7	16
TGTGCCAGCTCACCAGGGTTCGGGGTGGGAGCTTTCTTT	CASSPGFGVGAFF	.	.	TRBV18	TRBJ1-1	13
TGTGCCAGCAGCTTAGGGGGACAGGGGGCCTGGGGCTATGGCTACACCTTC	CASSLGGQGAWGYGYTF	.	TRBD1	TRBV7-2	TRBJ1-2	17
TGTGCCAGCAGCCGCGAGAGGGCACGGCAAGAGACCCAGTACTTC	CASSRERARQETQYF	.	.	TRBV14	TRBJ2-5	15
TGCGCCAGCAGCCAAGAGTCTGCGGGTCGGACTGAAGCTTTCTTT	CASSQESAGRTEAFF	.	.	TRBV4-1	TRBJ1-1	15
TGTGCCAGCAGCTTAGGGCTGGGGGGATTCGTGAACACTGAAGCTTTCTTT	CASSLGLGGFVNTEAFF	.	.	TRBV5-6	TRBJ1-1	17
TGTGCCAGTAGTGTGGGACTTCAAGAGACCCAGTACTTC	CASSVGLQETQYF	.	.	TRBV19	TRBJ2-5	13
TGCGCCAGCAGCCCAGCCGGGGGTTCGACCCGGGAATTAGATACGCAGTATTTT	CASSPAGGSTRELDTQYF	.	.	TRBV4-1	TRBJ2-3	18
TGCGCCAGCAGAGAAAATACAGAGAACACTGAAGCTTTCTTT	CASRENTENTEAFF	.	.	TRBV5-1	TRBJ1-1	14
TGTGCCATCAGTAGGGACAGCGTTTCCTATGGCTACACCTTC	CAISRDSVSYGYTF	once	TRBD1	TRBV10-3	TRBJ1-2	14
TGTGCCAGCAGCCCGATATCAGGAATCAATCAGCCCCAGCATTTT	CASSPISGINQPQHF	few	.	TRBV7-8	TRBJ1-5	15
TGTGCCATCAGTAGCGGGGGGTACCAAGAGACCCAGTACTTC	CAISSGGYQETQYF	.	TRBD2	TRBV10-3	TRBJ2-5	14